Below, 20 T cell receptor beta chains from the same sample are listed, as sequenced in a study of Ad26.COV2.S vaccination and SARS-CoV-2 variants. Noted treatment: approximately 18 received Ad26.COV2.S at low or high dose, single or two shots; several received placebo; per-sample allocation not given. At day 63 after the first vaccine or placebo injection, samples were drawn. Profiled with immunoSEQ multiplex PCR; TCRdb holds only in-frame clones, not every one. The data show 300,000 to 400,000 clones, about 86% seen once. Sample: peripheral blood, taken in a trial of Ad26.COV2.S vaccine versus placebo. These receptors came from a person between 18 and 59 years old who received the Ad26.COV2.S COVID-19 vaccine or a placebo.

CDR3 in amino acids: CASSLDSGYGYTF. The CDR3 DNA sequence: TGCGCCAGCAGCTTGGATTCTGGCTATGGCTACACCTTC. The V call is TRBV5-1, the J call TRBJ1-2; D unclear. CDR3 length equals 13 residues. V dropped 0 bases and J dropped 4 bases, with 7 bases sitting between them. Looked up from germline, CDR1 is SGHRS and CDR2 is YFSETQ.

The chain is built from TRBV4-1 and TRBJ1-3; D is unclear. The germline V and J ends were trimmed by 0 bases and 0 bases, with 12 bases remaining between them. The CDR3 is 17 amino acids. Germline CDR1 and CDR2: MGHRA and YSYEKL. CDR3 loop: CASSQEAVVISGNTIYF. The DNA of the CDR3 is TGCGCCAGCAGCCAAGAGGCCGTGGTCATCTCTGGAAACACCATATATTTT.

The rearrangement uses TRBV6-5 and TRBJ2-1; D is possibly TRBD1 or TRBD2 (5 bases each). This CDR3 has 15 amino acids. Germline loops: CDR1 MNHEY, CDR2 SVGAGI. The V gene lost 6 bases and the J gene lost 9 bases, with 21 bases spanning the gap. The CDR3 here is CASSPERGVHSEQFF. As DNA, the CDR3 is TGTGCCAGCAGCCCCGAAAGAGGGGTTCATAGTGAGCAGTTCTTC.

This chain connects TRBV10-3 to TRBJ1-6; 9 bases line up with TRBD1. Trimming at V came to 2 bases and at J to 9 bases, leaving 5 bases not matched to a gene. The CDR3 length is 15 residues. Germline CDR1 ENHRY, CDR2 SYGVKD. CDR3 sequence reads: CAISEKQGASSPLHF. CDR3 nucleotide sequence: TGTGCCATCAGTGAGAAACAGGGGGCGAGTTCACCCCTCCACTTT.

The chain carries TRBV5-4 and TRBJ1-1; 9 bases are a match to TRBD1. Per the germline V gene, CDR1 is SGHNT and CDR2 is YYREEE (reference sequence). The V gene end was trimmed by 2 bases and the J gene end by 10 bases; junction bases not matched to a gene: 3. The CDR3 is 12 amino acids. CDR3 sequence: CASSFDRGAAFF. The CDR3 DNA sequence: TGTGCCAGCAGCTTTGACAGGGGGGCAGCTTTCTTT.

The V gene is TRBV2, the J gene TRBJ1-1; no firm D call. The CDR3 spans 13 residues. From germline, CDR1 is SNHLY and CDR2 FYNNEI. V lost 5 bases to trimming and J lost 3 bases, with 10 bases between them. The CDR3 nucleotides are TGTGCCAGCAGTTTCGACACATACACTGAAGCTTTCTTT. This codes for CASSFDTYTEAFF.

The sample holds a few counts of this clone. This chain joins TRBV5-6 and TRBJ1-5, with D unclear. The V gene's germline CDR1 is SGHDT and CDR2 YYEEEE. The V end lost 0 bases, the J end lost 7 bases, and 5 bases lay between the germline ends. CDR3 length: 12 residues. This CDR3 is CASSLGAQPQHF. CDR3 coding DNA: TGTGCCAGCAGCTTGGGGGCCCAGCCCCAGCATTTT. Based on the CDR3 plus reference TRBV5-6 and TRBJ1-5, the full variable domain is DAGVTQSPTHLIKTRGQQVTLRCSPKSGHDTVSWYQQALGQGPQFIFQYYEEEERQRGNFPDRFSGHQFPNYSSELNVNALLLGDSALYLCASSLGAQPQHFGDGTRLSIL.

The chain combines TRBV6-2 or TRBV6-3 with TRBJ2-1, with 7 positions matching TRBD1. V shed 2 bases, J shed 8 bases, and the junction held 15 bases outside the gene matches. The CDR3 contains 17 residues. Germline V CDR1 and CDR2: MNHEY, SVGEGT. This CDR3 is CASSYTPQGQGGHEQFF. CDR3 nucleotides: TGTGCCAGCAGTTACACCCCACAGGGGCAAGGGGGCCATGAGCAGTTCTTC.

V gene TRBV5-8 combines with J gene TRBJ2-5; D could derive from TRBD1 or TRBD2 (6 bases each). CDR1 is SGHTS and CDR2 is YDEGEE in the germline V gene. V was cut by 0 bases and J by 3 bases, with 18 bases left in between. CDR3 length: 17 residues. In DNA, the CDR3 is TGTGCCAGCAGCTTGGTGCGGGACACACTGCTTAAAGAGACCCAGTACTTC. This gives the protein CASSLVRDTLLKETQYF.

V and J are TRBV10-2 and TRBJ1-2, with 7 bases lining up with TRBD1. The CDR3 totals 15 residues. Germline V gives CDR1 WSHSY, CDR2 SAAADI. The V gene end was trimmed by 6 bases and the J gene end by 4 bases; junction bases not matched to a gene: 11. CDR3 sequence reads: CASRAGTATAYGYTF. CDR3 DNA: TGCGCCAGCAGAGCCGGGACAGCGACCGCCTATGGCTACACCTTC.

The chain uses TRBV6-5 and TRBJ1-1; D ambiguous. This CDR3 contains 11 residues. CDR1 is MNHEY, CDR2 SVGAGI, per germline. Trimming removed 7 bases from V and 7 bases from J, with 10 bases in between. CDR3 residues: CASNSFGEAFF. In nucleotides, the CDR3 is TGTGCCAGCAACTCGTTCGGTGAAGCTTTCTTT.

V and J are TRBV7-6 and TRBJ2-7, with 10 bases aligning to TRBD1. The CDR3 loop spans 14 amino acids. J lost 7 bases, V lost 2 bases, and 5 bases had no gene match. Germline assignment: CDR1 SGHVS and CDR2 FNYEAQ. The chain's CDR3 is CASSLRTGGKEQYF. The CDR3 DNA is TGTGCCAGCAGCTTAAGGACAGGGGGTAAAGAGCAGTACTTC. Full variable domain (outside the CDR3, taken from reference TRBV7-6 and TRBJ2-7): GAGVSQSPRYKVTKRGQDVALRCDPISGHVSLYWYRQALGQGPEFLTYFNYEAQQDKSGLPNDRFSAERPEGSISTLTIQRTEQRDSAMYRCASSLRTGGKEQYFGPGTRLTVT.

This chain connects TRBV29-1 to TRBJ2-1; TRBD1 aligns across 7 bases. V dropped 7 bases and J dropped 8; count of bases not matched to a gene: 14. Germline CDR1 reads SQVTM; CDR2 reads ANQGSEA. The CDR3 has 14 amino acids. CDR3: CSAIGTALVDEQFF. The DNA of the CDR3 is TGCAGCGCTATAGGGACAGCCCTGGTGGATGAGCAGTTCTTC.

The V call is TRBV3-1 (or the pseudogene TRBV3-2), the J call TRBJ1-1, with D uncertain. The CDR3 sequence is 15 residues long. Trimming took 2 bases from V and 5 from J, leaving 15 bases between them. CDR1 is LGHDT, CDR2 YNNKEL, per germline (reference sequence). The chain's CDR3 is CASSQRRELGTEAFF. CDR3 coding DNA: TGTGCCAGCAGCCAACGGAGGGAACTGGGAACTGAAGCTTTCTTT.

This chain links TRBV5-1 with TRBJ1-6, with D possibly being TRBD1 (6 bases). Looked up from germline, CDR1 is SGHRS and CDR2 is YFSETQ. The CDR3 is 15 amino acids. Trimming cost V 4 bases and J 7 bases, with 15 bases left between them. The CDR3 spells CASSARAGDNSPLHF. CDR3 DNA sequence: TGCGCCAGCAGCGCTCGGGCAGGGGACAATTCACCCCTCCACTTT.

In the case of this clone: This same CDR3 is encoded by further DNA sequences in the sample. J is TRBJ1-5 and V is TRBV18, with 10 bases that match TRBD1. CDR1 is KGHSH and CDR2 is LQKENI in the germline V gene. V was pared by 2 bases and J by 7 bases, with 2 bases of the junction left unmatched. CDR3 size: 14 residues. The CDR3 sequence: CASSPGTGDQPQHF. The CDR3 DNA sequence: TGTGCCAGCTCACCAGGGACAGGGGACCAGCCCCAGCATTTT.

This clone was seen just once. The chain employs TRBV29-1 and TRBJ1-2, with unresolved D. This CDR3 comprises 13 residues. Trimming shortened V by 3 bases and J by 7 bases, and 15 bases separated the two germline ends. Germline assignment: CDR1 SQVTM and CDR2 ANQGSEA. The CDR3 region is CSVEGPGRAGYTF. The CDR3 coding sequence is TGCAGCGTTGAGGGCCCTGGGCGAGCTGGCTACACCTTC.

This chain links TRBV30 with TRBJ1-5; possible D gene TRBD1, 5 bases. This CDR3 contains 16 residues. V was clipped by 3 bases and J by 0 bases, with 15 bases between them. Looked up from germline, CDR1 is GTSNPN and CDR2 is SVGIG (reference sequence). The CDR3 region is CAWRGLAGPSNQPQHF. The CDR3, as DNA: TGTGCCTGGAGGGGTTTGGCAGGGCCTAGCAATCAGCCCCAGCATTTT.

The chain uses TRBV5-1 and TRBJ2-5; 9 positions agree with TRBD2. Germline assignment: CDR1 SGHRS and CDR2 YFSETQ. CDR3 length: 15 amino acids. V trimming: 4 bases; J trimming: 0 bases; junction bases outside the gene matches: 4. The CDR3 DNA follows: TGCGCCAGCAGCCTTAGCGGGGGAGACCAAGAGACCCAGTACTTC. Its protein is CASSLSGGDQETQYF.

J is TRBJ1-2 and V is TRBV7-9, with D uncertain. Germline V gene lookup returns CDR1 SEHNR and CDR2 FQNEAQ (reference sequence). The CDR3 extends over 12 amino acids. V was pared by 5 bases and J by 4 bases, with 8 bases between. CDR3: CASSHRAYGYTF. CDR3 DNA: TGTGCCAGCAGCCACCGGGCCTATGGCTACACCTTC.